The 30 T cell receptor beta chains given below trace back to one sample, sequenced in a study of blood T cell repertoires in COVID-19. Assay: immunoSEQ multiplex PCR; the TCRdb copy retains only in-frame clones and omits some. In the table there are some 230,000 clones, approximately 85% of which are singletons. Input material: peripheral blood. Receptors were obtained from a man in his fifties who had recovered from COVID-19.

The gene calls are TRBV10-3 and TRBJ2-1; 10 bases map to TRBD2. The CDR3 loop spans 18 amino acids. Germline V gene lookup returns CDR1 ENHRY and CDR2 SYGVKD. V shed 11 bases, J shed 0 bases, and the junction held 16 bases outside the gene matches. The CDR3 loop reads CAPRLAGICLSSYNEQFF. CDR3 sequence (DNA): TGTGCCCCCCGACTAGCGGGCATATGCCTGAGCTCCTACAATGAGCAGTTCTTC.

This chain joins TRBV27 and TRBJ2-5; possible D gene TRBD2, 5 bases. The length of the CDR3 is 15 residues. Trimming cost V 3 bases and J 0 bases, with 11 bases left between them. Germline V gene lookup returns CDR1 MNHEY and CDR2 SMNVEV (reference sequence). The CDR3 spells CASSFAGRHQETQYF. The CDR3 region has the DNA TGTGCCAGCAGTTTTGCGGGCAGACACCAAGAGACCCAGTACTTC.

The chain recombines TRBV18 with TRBJ2-1; D is perhaps TRBD2 (5 bases). The germline gives CDR1 KGHSH, CDR2 LQKENI. The CDR3 is made up of 17 amino acids. Trimming stripped 3 bases from V and 1 base from J, with 16 bases between. The CDR3 region has the DNA TGTGCCAGCTCACCGACGGGGTCTCCCGGTTCCTACAATGAGCAGTTCTTC. Amino acids: CASSPTGSPGSYNEQFF. Based on the CDR3 plus reference TRBV18 and TRBJ2-1, the full variable domain is NAGVMQNPRHLVRRRGQEARLRCSPMKGHSHVYWYRQLPEEGLKFMVYLQKENIIDESGMPKERFSAEFPKEGPSILRIQQVVRGDSAAYFCASSPTGSPGSYNEQFFGPGTRLTVL.

The gene calls are TRBV6-5 and TRBJ1-1; a possible D gene is TRBD1 (6 bases). This CDR3 is built from 15 residues. V gave up 7 bases and J gave up 1 base, with 16 bases separating them. CDR1 is MNHEY and CDR2 is SVGAGI in the germline V gene. CDR3 coding DNA: TGTGCCAGCACCGACGCAGGGGCGAAGAACACTGAAGCTTTCTTT. Translated, it gives CASTDAGAKNTEAFF.

The chain uses TRBV6-1 and TRBJ2-7; no definite D call. V gave up 2 bases and J gave up 0 bases, with 11 bases separating them. The CDR3 has 15 residues. Looked up from germline, CDR1 is MNHNS and CDR2 is SASEGT. CDR3 nucleotides: TGTGCCAGCAGTGAACAGATTATCGTCTCCTACGAGCAGTACTTC. Translated: CASSEQIIVSYEQYF.

The chain recombines TRBV11-2 with TRBJ2-1; tentative D call: TRBD2 (5 bases). Germline-derived CDR1 and CDR2 are SGHAT and FQNNGV. V lost 0 bases and J lost 6, with 21 bases in between. The CDR3 extends over 18 amino acids. The CDR3 sequence is CASSLDFPSSSPFNEQFF. CDR3 DNA: TGTGCCAGCAGCTTAGATTTCCCGTCTAGCAGTCCCTTCAATGAGCAGTTCTTC.

This clone was seen only a few times. The V call is TRBV5-1, the J call TRBJ1-3; D unresolved. CDR1 is SGHRS and CDR2 is YFSETQ in the germline V gene. The CDR3 spans 16 residues. The V gene lost 4 bases and the J gene lost 0 bases, with 14 bases spanning the gap. The CDR3 loop is CASSLAGFDSGNTIYF. The CDR3 nucleotides read TGCGCCAGCAGCCTCGCGGGCTTCGACTCTGGAAACACCATATATTTT.

The chain employs TRBV28 and TRBJ2-3; TRBD2 matches at 11 bases. Trimming at V came to 5 bases and at J to 0 bases, leaving 7 bases not matched to a gene. From germline, CDR1 is MDHEN and CDR2 SYDVKM. This CDR3 contains 17 residues. CDR3 bases: TGTGCCAGCAGTCAGTATAGCGGGAGGGCTAGCACAGATACGCAGTATTTT. Translation: CASSQYSGRASTDTQYF.

The chain couples TRBV4-1 to TRBJ2-1; 8 positions match TRBD2. The V and J ends lost 0 bases and 9 bases, in that order; junction bases with no gene match: 10. CDR1 MGHRA and CDR2 YSYEKL come from the germline V gene. The length of the CDR3 is 16 residues. DNA of the CDR3: TGCGCCAGCAGCCAAGATCGAGCGGGGGCCCCCAGTGAGCAGTTCTTC. This translates into CASSQDRAGAPSEQFF.

This clone was recorded many times. The rearrangement links TRBV6-7 to TRBJ2-7; the match to TRBD2 covers 10 bases. TRBV6-7 is flagged as an ORF with uncertain function. The trim removed 0 bases at V and 1 base at J, leaving 9 bases unmatched. The length of the CDR3 is 18 residues. The chain's CDR3 is CASSYSLAGESPSYEQYF. The CDR3 nucleotides read TGTGCCAGCAGTTACTCTCTAGCGGGAGAGTCGCCTTCCTACGAGCAGTACTTC.

This clone was recorded once. The V and J genes are TRBV25-1 and TRBJ2-6; no firm D call. The ends were cut back, 9 bases at V and 0 bases at J, with 12 bases in the middle. The CDR3 extends over 15 amino acids. Germline lookup yields CDR1 MGHDK and CDR2 SYGVNS. CDR3 amino acids: CASNGPISGANVLTF. The CDR3 DNA reads as TGTGCCAGTAATGGGCCGATCTCTGGGGCCAACGTCCTGACTTTC.

This chain links TRBV18 with TRBJ2-7, with 8 positions matching TRBD1. This CDR3 region has 14 residues. J was trimmed by 6 bases and V by 3 bases; bases with no gene match: 7. Looked up from germline, CDR1 is KGHSH and CDR2 is LQKENI. The chain's CDR3 is CASSPGTGTTEQYF. The CDR3, as DNA: TGTGCCAGCTCACCCGGGACAGGTACGACCGAGCAGTACTTC.

The chain employs TRBV6-6 and TRBJ2-7; D gene unclear. The CDR3 extends over 15 amino acids. Germline CDR1 and CDR2: MNHNY and SVGAGI (reference sequence). V lost 2 bases, J lost 0 bases, and 11 bases lay in between. The CDR3 reads CASSYGGMSSYEQYF. The CDR3 region has the DNA TGTGCCAGCAGTTACGGCGGTATGAGCTCCTACGAGCAGTACTTC.

The rearrangement uses TRBV29-1 and TRBJ1-5; 8 bases match TRBD1. The V and J ends lost 5 bases and 4 bases, in that order; junction bases with no gene match: 10. The CDR3 covers 15 residues. CDR1 is SQVTM, CDR2 ANQGSEA, per germline. The CDR3 DNA follows: TGCAGCGTTCAGACGACAGGGGATGGGAATCAGCCCCAGCATTTT. Translation gives CSVQTTGDGNQPQHF.

The J gene is TRBJ2-7, the V gene TRBV18, with TRBD1 matching 7 bases. The germline V gene encodes CDR1 KGHSH and CDR2 LQKENI. Trimming took 3 bases from V and 3 from J; bases not matched to a gene: 8. The CDR3 has 15 residues. In DNA, the CDR3 is TGTGCCAGCTCACCCAGGGGGAATGAAGACTACGAGCAGTACTTC. As protein: CASSPRGNEDYEQYF.

The V gene is TRBV2, the J gene TRBJ2-5; maybe TRBD2 (6 bases). The CDR3 loop spans 12 amino acids. V was clipped by 7 bases and J by 5 bases, with 11 bases between them. Germline CDR1 and CDR2: SNHLY and FYNNEI. The CDR3 is CASTGDSETQYF. DNA of the CDR3: TGTGCCAGCACCGGGGACTCGGAGACCCAGTACTTC.

This clone has just one count. The J gene is TRBJ2-1, the V gene TRBV27; D gene unclear. This CDR3 is built from 16 residues. Germline V gives CDR1 MNHEY, CDR2 SMNVEV (reference sequence). The ends were cut back, 6 bases at V and 5 bases at J, with 20 bases in the middle. CDR3 amino acids: CASSSTYLILNNEQFF. The CDR3 DNA follows: TGTGCCAGCAGCTCTACCTATCTTATTCTAAACAATGAGCAGTTCTTC.

The V call is TRBV6-5, the J call TRBJ2-7, with D hard to call. Germline CDR1 reads MNHEY; CDR2 reads SVGAGI. Deletions cut 7 bases from V and 1 base from J, with 8 bases between. The length of the CDR3 is 12 residues. The CDR3 DNA reads TGTGCCAGCAAGGAGCAGTCCTACGAGCAGTACTTC. It specifies CASKEQSYEQYF.

The CDR3 coding sequence is TGTGCCAGCAGCCCACTAGCGGGAGAGCCGGGTGGGGAGACCCAGTACTTC. As protein: CASSPLAGEPGGETQYF. The chain recombines TRBV5-5 with TRBJ2-5; 11 positions match TRBD2. CDR1 and CDR2 from the germline V gene are SGHKS and YYEKEE (reference sequence). The CDR3 extends over 17 amino acids. V shed 4 bases and J 5 bases; nucleotides not matched to a gene: 13.

This chain connects TRBV3-1 (or the pseudogene TRBV3-2) to TRBJ2-2; TRBD2 agrees at 8 bases. Trimming took 0 bases from V and 3 from J; bases not matched to a gene: 18. Germline V CDR1 and CDR2: LGHDT, YNNKEL (reference sequence). The CDR3 has 21 amino acids. The CDR3 sequence is CASSQEFFRRSGGPDTGELFF. As DNA, the CDR3 is TGTGCCAGCAGCCAAGAGTTTTTCCGTCGGAGCGGGGGCCCTGACACCGGGGAGCTGTTTTTT.

J is TRBJ2-4 and V is TRBV7-2; TRBD2 matches 11 bases. Germline V CDR1 and CDR2: SGHTA, FQGNSA. This CDR3 has 17 residues. After removal of 5 bases from V and 1 base from J, the junction contained 7 bases not matched to a gene. The CDR3 DNA is TGTGCCAGCAGCGGGTTGCGGACTAGCGGGGCCAAAAACATTCAGTACTTC. Residues: CASSGLRTSGAKNIQYF.

The genes are TRBV3-1 (or the pseudogene TRBV3-2) and TRBJ2-3, with TRBD2 matching over 8 bases. Germline CDR1 is LGHDT and CDR2 is YNNKEL (reference sequence). The V gene end was trimmed by 1 base and the J gene end by 6 bases; junction bases not matched to a gene: 9. The CDR3 is 16 amino acids. CDR3 loop: CASSQGVGGRRDTQYF. The CDR3 DNA is TGTGCCAGCAGCCAAGGAGTTGGCGGGAGGCGGGATACGCAGTATTTT.

The chain recombines TRBV24-1 with TRBJ2-7, with 8 bases fitting TRBD1. CDR1 is KGHDR and CDR2 is SFDVKD in the germline V gene. The CDR3 has 16 residues. Losses at the gene ends were 4 bases for V and 3 bases for J; bases not matched to a gene: 10. CDR3 sequence: CATSDRTGRQGYEQYF. The CDR3 region has the DNA TGTGCCACCAGTGACAGGACAGGGCGGCAGGGCTACGAGCAGTACTTC.

This chain uses TRBV27 with TRBJ2-7; possible D gene TRBD2, 6 bases. Germline values: CDR1 MNHEY, CDR2 SMNVEV (reference sequence). Trimming pared 0 bases from V and 0 bases from J, leaving 12 bases between. This CDR3 has 16 residues. In DNA, the CDR3 is TGTGCCAGCAGTTTATCGAAGGGACTTCCCTCCTACGAGCAGTACTTC. Translation: CASSLSKGLPSYEQYF.

The chain combines TRBV3-1 (or the pseudogene TRBV3-2) with TRBJ1-6; a weak D match, TRBD1 (6 bases). Germline assignment: CDR1 LGHDT and CDR2 YNNKEL (reference sequence). V lost 2 bases and J 4 bases, leaving 9 bases between the germline ends. The CDR3 has 15 amino acids. As DNA, the CDR3 is TGTGCCAGCAGCCAACAGGGGACGTATAATTCACCCCTCCACTTT. Encoded protein: CASSQQGTYNSPLHF.

This clone was found a few times. The chain employs TRBV5-1 and TRBJ2-7; a weak D match, TRBD1 (6 bases). The CDR3 runs to 15 residues. Germline CDR1 and CDR2: SGHRS and YFSETQ. The ends were cut back, 0 bases at V and 4 bases at J, with 14 bases in the middle. The CDR3 loop is CASSLGELGAYEQYF. CDR3 nucleotides: TGCGCCAGCAGCTTGGGGGAACTGGGGGCTTACGAGCAGTACTTC.

This clone was recorded once. The chain employs TRBV24-1 and TRBJ2-5; D is possibly TRBD2 (6 bases). Trimming removed 7 bases from V and 2 bases from J, with 10 bases in between. Germline lookup yields CDR1 KGHDR and CDR2 SFDVKD. The CDR3 extends over 13 amino acids. CDR3 sequence reads: CATSPGAQETQYF. Written as DNA, the CDR3 is TGTGCCACCAGCCCGGGAGCTCAAGAGACCCAGTACTTC.

The chain links TRBV10-3 to TRBJ2-5; 10 nucleotides match TRBD1. This CDR3 has 13 residues. V was clipped by 8 bases and J by 5 bases; unmatched bases: 5. CDR1 and CDR2 (germline): ENHRY, SYGVKD. The CDR3 is CAIGTGELETQYF. The CDR3 DNA is TGTGCCATCGGGACAGGGGAGTTGGAGACCCAGTACTTC.

The V call is TRBV28, the J call TRBJ2-7; 8 bases are a match to TRBD2. The junction had 6 bases not matched to a gene; V was cut back by 1 base and J by 4 bases. Germline loops: CDR1 MDHEN, CDR2 SYDVKM. The CDR3 sequence is 15 residues long. The CDR3 region is CASSLSKRGSYEQYF. In DNA, the CDR3 is TGTGCCAGCAGTTTATCGAAGCGGGGGAGTTACGAGCAGTACTTC.

This chain connects TRBV5-1 to TRBJ2-4, with TRBD1 matching 7 bases. This CDR3 has 15 residues. Trimming at V came to 4 bases and at J to 5 bases, leaving 9 bases not matched to a gene. Germline-derived CDR1 and CDR2 are SGHRS and YFSETQ. The DNA for the CDR3 is TGCGCCAGCAGCACCAGGACAGGAGTAGAAAACATTCAGTACTTC. Its translation: CASSTRTGVENIQYF.